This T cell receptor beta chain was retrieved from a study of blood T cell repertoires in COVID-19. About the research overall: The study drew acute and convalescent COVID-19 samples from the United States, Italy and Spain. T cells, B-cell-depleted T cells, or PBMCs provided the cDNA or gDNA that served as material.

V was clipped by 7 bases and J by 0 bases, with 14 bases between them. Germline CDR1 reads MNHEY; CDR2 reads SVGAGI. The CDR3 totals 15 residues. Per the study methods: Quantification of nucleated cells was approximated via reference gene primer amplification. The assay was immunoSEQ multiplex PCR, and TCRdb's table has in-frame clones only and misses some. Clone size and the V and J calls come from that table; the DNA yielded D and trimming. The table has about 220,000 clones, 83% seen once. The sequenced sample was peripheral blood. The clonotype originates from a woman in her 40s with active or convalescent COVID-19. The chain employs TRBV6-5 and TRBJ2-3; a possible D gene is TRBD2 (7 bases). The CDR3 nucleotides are TGTGCCAGCACCCCCAAGGGGGGGAGCACAGATACGCAGTATTTT. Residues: CASTPKGGSTDTQYF.